These 14 T cell receptor beta chains were sequenced from one sample in a study of blood T cell repertoires in COVID-19. The data were produced by immunoSEQ multiplex PCR, yet TCRdb's version contains in-frame clones alone and is incomplete. The table includes just over 250,000 clones, around nine tenths detected once. Specimen: peripheral blood. Receptors were obtained from a woman in her sixties or seventies with COVID-19, enrolled during active disease.

The gene calls are TRBV20-1 and TRBJ2-2; 7 bases fit TRBD2. The germline V gene encodes CDR1 DFQATT and CDR2 SNEGSKA (reference sequence). V was clipped by 6 bases and J by 6 bases; unmatched bases: 1. The CDR3 covers 11 residues. The CDR3 sequence is CSAGGSGELFF. The CDR3 DNA follows: TGCAGTGCGGGGGGGTCCGGGGAGCTGTTTTTT.

The chain is built from TRBV7-3 and TRBJ2-1; 8 bases are shared with TRBD1. V trimming: 5 bases; J trimming: 2 bases; junction bases outside the gene matches: 5. Germline V CDR1 and CDR2: SGHTA, FQGTGA. The CDR3 covers 15 residues. In DNA, the CDR3 is TGTGCCAGCAGCCCCGACAGGGGCCCCTACAATGAGCAGTTCTTC. Translating gives CASSPDRGPYNEQFF. The variable domain in full, with the rest retrieved from reference TRBV7-3 and TRBJ2-1, is GAGVSQTPSNKVTEKGKYVELRCDPISGHTALYWYRQSLGQGPEFLIYFQGTGAADDSGLPNDRFFAVRPEGSVSTLKIQRTERGDSAVYLCASSPDRGPYNEQFFGPGTRLTVL.

The rearrangement joins TRBV2 to TRBJ1-3; possibly TRBD1 for D (5 bases). This CDR3 has 13 residues. The V gene lost 7 bases and the J gene lost 3 bases, with 10 bases spanning the gap. Germline V gene lookup returns CDR1 SNHLY and CDR2 FYNNEI. The CDR3, as DNA: TGTGCCAGCAATGCAGGGAATGGAAACACCATATATTTT. This sequence encodes CASNAGNGNTIYF.

The V call is TRBV4-1, the J call TRBJ2-7, with 7 bases that match TRBD2. The V and J ends lost 2 bases and 4 bases, in that order; junction bases with no gene match: 5. The CDR3 extends over 14 amino acids. Germline-derived CDR1 and CDR2 are MGHRA and YSYEKL. CDR3 residues: CASSQPREPYEQYF. CDR3 DNA sequence: TGCGCCAGCAGCCAACCGCGGGAGCCATACGAGCAGTACTTC.

The V and J genes are TRBV5-1 and TRBJ1-1; possibly TRBD1 for D (5 bases). V lost 0 bases and J lost 7, with 13 bases in between. Per germline, CDR1 SGHRS and CDR2 YFSETQ. There are 14 residues in the CDR3. In DNA, the CDR3 is TGCGCCAGCAGCTTGGCGGGGGGGTTTAGTGAAGCTTTCTTT. Protein: CASSLAGGFSEAFF.

The chain couples TRBV11-3 to TRBJ2-7; maybe TRBD1 (7 bases). Germline V CDR1 and CDR2: SGHNT, YENEEA. The V gene lost 5 bases and the J gene lost 7 bases, with 21 bases spanning the gap. The CDR3 is made up of 15 amino acids. The CDR3 DNA is TGTGCCAGCAGCATGGGGACAGTAGATCGGGAGGAGCAGTACTTC. As protein: CASSMGTVDREEQYF.

This chain links TRBV19 with TRBJ2-7; 8 nucleotides line up with TRBD1. Trimming cost V 7 bases and J 1 base; bases outside gene matches: 6. The germline V gene encodes CDR1 LNHDA and CDR2 SQIVND (reference sequence). The length of the CDR3 is 14 residues. The CDR3 DNA reads TGTGCCAGTACCAGGGACAGGACTTCCTACGAGCAGTACTTC. Protein: CASTRDRTSYEQYF. The variable domain in full, completed from reference TRBV19 and TRBJ2-7, reads DGGITQSPKYLFRKEGQNVTLSCEQNLNHDAMYWYRQDPGQGLRLIYYSQIVNDFQKGDIAEGYSVSREKKESFPLTVTSAQKNPTAFYLCASTRDRTSYEQYFGPGTRLTVT.

V usage is TRBV4-2 and J usage is TRBJ2-7; D is possibly TRBD2 (6 bases). The germline CDR1 and CDR2 sequences are LGHNA and YNFKEQ. The ends were cut back, 1 base at V and 2 bases at J, with 12 bases in the middle. The CDR3 has 15 residues. The CDR3, as DNA: TGTGCCAGCAGCCAAGGGGAGGTGGGGACCTACGAGCAGTACTTC. Amino acid sequence: CASSQGEVGTYEQYF.

The chain has TRBV9 and TRBJ2-3; D uncertain. This CDR3 is 12 amino acids long. Deletions cut 1 base from V and 6 bases from J, with 6 bases between. CDR1 SGDLS and CDR2 YYNGEE come from the germline V gene. CDR3 sequence: CASSVSEDTQYF. For the CDR3, the DNA is TGTGCCAGCAGCGTATCTGAGGATACGCAGTATTTT.

The chain recombines TRBV11-2 with TRBJ2-4; 8 bases are shared with TRBD1. The CDR3 runs 15 residues. The V gene end was trimmed by 4 bases and the J gene end by 6 bases; junction bases not matched to a gene: 8. Germline CDR1 and CDR2: SGHAT and FQNNGV. The CDR3 loop is CASSSQGAGTNIQYF. In DNA form, the CDR3 reads TGTGCCAGCAGCTCGCAGGGGGCAGGAACAAACATTCAGTACTTC.

The chain links TRBV7-9 to TRBJ2-3; TRBD2 is a possible D gene (6 bases). Germline V gene data show CDR1 as SEHNR and CDR2 as FQNEAQ (reference sequence). CDR3 length: 17 residues. Trimming cost V 5 bases and J 2 bases, with 20 bases left between them. The CDR3 loop is CASSLWTGDGSTDTQYF. DNA of the CDR3: TGTGCCAGCAGCCTTTGGACGGGGGACGGTTCCACAGATACGCAGTATTTT.

The chain uses TRBV5-8 and TRBJ2-1; a weak D match, TRBD2 (6 bases). CDR3 length equals 15 residues. V lost 4 bases, J lost 0 bases, and 11 bases lay in between. Germline-derived CDR1 and CDR2 are SGHTS and YDEGEE. The CDR3 DNA reads as TGTGCCAGCAGCCGAACCGGGAGCTCCTACAATGAGCAGTTCTTC. This sequence encodes CASSRTGSSYNEQFF. Filled out from reference TRBV5-8 and TRBJ2-1, the complete variable domain reads EAGVTQSPTHLIKTRGQQATLRCSPISGHTSVYWYQQALGLGLQFLLWYDEGEERNRGNFPPRFSGRQFPNYSSELNVNALELEDSALYLCASSRTGSSYNEQFFGPGTRLTVL.

This clone was observed a few times. The CDR3 DNA reads as TGTGCCAGCAGCGTTCCCGCTAGCGGGAGGGATTATACACCCTACAATGAGCAGTTCTTC. It encodes CASSVPASGRDYTPYNEQFF. The chain joins TRBV2 to TRBJ2-1; 12 bases line up with TRBD2. The CDR3 sequence is 20 residues long. CDR1 is SNHLY, CDR2 FYNNEI, per germline. Losses at the gene ends were 6 bases for V and 2 bases for J; bases not matched to a gene: 17.

The chain recombines TRBV27 with TRBJ1-5; 7 nucleotides agree with TRBD1. Looked up from germline, CDR1 is MNHEY and CDR2 is SMNVEV (reference sequence). V was pared by 6 bases and J by 3 bases, with 8 bases of the junction left unmatched. The CDR3 extends over 15 amino acids. As DNA, the CDR3 is TGTGCCAGCAGGAAAGTGGACAGGAACAATCAGCCCCAGCATTTT. This gives the protein CASRKVDRNNQPQHF.